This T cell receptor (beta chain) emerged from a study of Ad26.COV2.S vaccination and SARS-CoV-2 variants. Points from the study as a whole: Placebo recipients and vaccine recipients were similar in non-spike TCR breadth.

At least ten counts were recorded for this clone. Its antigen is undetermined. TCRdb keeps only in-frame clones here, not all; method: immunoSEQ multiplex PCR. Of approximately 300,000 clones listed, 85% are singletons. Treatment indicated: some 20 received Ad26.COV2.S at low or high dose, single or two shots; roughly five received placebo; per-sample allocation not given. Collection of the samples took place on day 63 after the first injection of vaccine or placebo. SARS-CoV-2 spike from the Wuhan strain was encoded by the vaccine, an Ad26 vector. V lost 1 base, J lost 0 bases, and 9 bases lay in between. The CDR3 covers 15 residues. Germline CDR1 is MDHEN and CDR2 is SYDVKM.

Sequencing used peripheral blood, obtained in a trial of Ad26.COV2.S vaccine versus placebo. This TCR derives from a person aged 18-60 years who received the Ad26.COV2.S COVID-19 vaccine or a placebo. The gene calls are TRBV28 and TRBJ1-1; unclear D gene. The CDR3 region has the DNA TGTGCCAGCAGTTTATTATCCAGCTTGAACACTGAAGCTTTCTTT. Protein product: CASSLLSSLNTEAFF.